Detailed here is one TCR beta chain. Its antigen is unknown. This specimen belongs to a study of T cell repertoires in cytomegalovirus infection. At the level of the study: Recently identified HLA-C-restricted CMV epitopes were used, and well-studied HLA-B-restricted CMV epitopes were used as well. Points from the study as a whole: CMV-specific TCR beta clonotypes restricted by HLA-C were the ones dominating the ex vivo response.

V dropped 5 bases and J dropped 5 bases, with 10 bases sitting between them. Germline lookup yields CDR1 MNHEY and CDR2 SMNVEV (reference sequence). The CDR3 loop spans 13 amino acids. TCRdb re-analysed the reads in MiXCR, keeping a single row per CDR3 protein. This repertoire shows 700,000 to 950,000 distinct CDR3 sequences, 30% to 35% found once; its top ten account for around an eighth. The material was cultured CD8+ T cells from PBMCs, obtained from culture after CMV antigen stimulation. The chain couples TRBV27 to TRBJ1-5; D gene uncertain. The source of this sequence is a human donor in good health (CMV status not recorded). Some clones in this sample may be carry-over from other donors' samples. The CDR3 is CASSAAAHQPQHF. The CDR3 DNA reads TGTGCCAGCAGTGCTGCGGCCCATCAGCCCCAGCATTTT.